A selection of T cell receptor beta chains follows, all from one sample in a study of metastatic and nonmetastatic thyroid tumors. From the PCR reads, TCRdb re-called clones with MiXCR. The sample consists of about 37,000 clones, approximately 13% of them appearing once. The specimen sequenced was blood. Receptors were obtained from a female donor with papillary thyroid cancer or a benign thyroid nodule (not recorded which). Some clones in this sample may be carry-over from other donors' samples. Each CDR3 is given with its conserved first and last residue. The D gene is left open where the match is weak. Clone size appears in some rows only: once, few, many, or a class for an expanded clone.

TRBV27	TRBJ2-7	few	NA	CASSVGRTDYEQYF	TGTGCCAGCAGCGTTGGGCGGACTGACTACGAGCAGTACTTC
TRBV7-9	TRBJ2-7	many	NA	CASSGFTGGEQYF	TGTGCCAGCAGCGGGTTCACAGGCGGGGAGCAGTACTTC
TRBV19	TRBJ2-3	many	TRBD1	CASRDRSTDTQYF	TGTGCCAGTCGGGACAGGAGCACAGATACGCAGTATTTT
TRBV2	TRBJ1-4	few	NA	CASSEAPGEVEKLFF	TGTGCCAGCAGTGAAGCTCCGGGTGAAGTTGAAAAACTGTTTTTT
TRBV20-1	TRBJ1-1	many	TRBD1	CSAGRTGDMNTEAFF	TGCAGTGCCGGGAGGACAGGAGACATGAACACTGAAGCTTTCTTT
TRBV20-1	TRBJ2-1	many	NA	CSAHADSSENEQFF	TGCAGTGCTCATGCAGATAGTTCTGAGAATGAGCAGTTCTTC
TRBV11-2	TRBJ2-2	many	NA	CANSLVRSLNTGELFF	TGTGCCAACAGCTTAGTAAGATCCCTGAACACCGGGGAGCTGTTTTTT
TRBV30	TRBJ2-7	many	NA	CAWSVVSTVGEQYF	TGTGCCTGGAGTGTGGTGTCGACAGTCGGCGAGCAGTACTTC
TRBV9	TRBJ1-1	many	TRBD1	CASSPNLQGAEAFF	TGTGCCAGCAGCCCAAACCTACAGGGGGCAGAGGCTTTCTTT
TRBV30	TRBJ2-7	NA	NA	CAWSYRGMGSNEQYF	TGTGCCTGGAGTTACCGGGGAATGGGTTCGAACGAGCAGTACTTC
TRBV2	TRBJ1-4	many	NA	CASRPQGVTNEKLFF	TGTGCCAGCCGTCCCCAAGGGGTGACTAATGAAAAACTGTTTTTT
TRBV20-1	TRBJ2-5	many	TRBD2	CSARERAGAETQYF	TGCAGTGCTAGAGAAAGGGCGGGAGCGGAGACCCAGTACTTC
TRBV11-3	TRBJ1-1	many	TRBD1	CASRPDRGLGAFF	TGTGCCAGCAGACCCGACAGGGGCCTGGGAGCTTTCTTT
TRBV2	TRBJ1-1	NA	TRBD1	CASRGQQNSEAFF	TGTGCCAGCAGGGGACAGCAGAACAGCGAAGCTTTCTTT
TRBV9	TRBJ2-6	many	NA	CASSTSGANVLTF	TGTGCCAGCAGCACCTCTGGGGCCAACGTCCTGACTTTC
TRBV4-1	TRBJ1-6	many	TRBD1	CASSRLQGPDSPLHF	TGCGCCAGCAGCCGACTACAGGGGCCGGATTCACCCCTCCACTTT
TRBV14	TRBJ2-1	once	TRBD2	CASSPKNPAGGPWNEQFF	TGTGCCAGCAGCCCGAAAAATCCAGCGGGAGGGCCTTGGAATGAGCAGTTCTTC
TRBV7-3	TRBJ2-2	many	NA	CASSLMGNGVGELFF	TGTGCCAGCAGCTTAATGGGGAACGGGGTCGGGGAGCTGTTTTTT